This record concerns one TCR beta chain sequence. Original analysis: Quantification of nucleated cells was approximated via reference gene primer amplification. Measured with immunoSEQ multiplex PCR; TCRdb has only the in-frame clones, and not every one. That table is the source of V, J and clone size, and D and trimming were worked out from the DNA. The table has approximately 200,000 clones, less than 90% seen once. This specimen comes from a study of blood T cell repertoires in COVID-19. Overall study: Both acute and convalescent COVID-19 samples were obtained from the United States, Italy and Spain. Nucleic acid was either cDNA or gDNA, and it came from T cells, B-cell-depleted T cells, or PBMCs.

Germline V CDR1 and CDR2: SNHLY, FYNNEI. Trimming took 8 bases from V and 6 from J, leaving 12 bases between them. This CDR3 has 12 amino acids. Sequenced sample: peripheral blood. V usage is TRBV2 and J usage is TRBJ2-3; no reliable D call. This TCR was sampled from a woman between 55 and 75 years old who had recovered from COVID-19. In DNA form, the CDR3 reads TGTGCCAGCCGCCCGGGTGGGGATACGCAGTATTTT. This encodes CASRPGGDTQYF.